This T cell receptor beta chain was identified in a study of blood T cell repertoires in COVID-19. Study information: From the United States, Italy and Spain came samples of acute and convalescent COVID-19. T cells, B-cell-depleted T cells, or PBMCs provided the cDNA or gDNA that served as material.

Losses at the gene ends were 4 bases for V and 7 bases for J; bases not matched to a gene: 21. CDR3 size: 19 residues. Authors' data handling: By means of reference gene primer amplification, nucleated cell counts were estimated. The data were produced by immunoSEQ multiplex PCR, yet TCRdb's version contains in-frame clones alone and is incomplete. V, J and clone size reflect that table, while D and trimming were determined from the DNA. Of around 110,000 clones listed, approximately 90% were seen once; the top ten hold approximately 1.9%. This sequence originates from a human donor with active COVID-19. The donor label of this sample is uncertain. The V gene is TRBV5-3, the J gene TRBJ1-4, with 8 bases identical to TRBD1. TRBV5-3 is an open reading frame, and its role is uncertain. Sequenced input: peripheral blood. CDR3 loop: CARSANGQGTRRVIEKLFF. CDR3 nucleotides: TGTGCCAGAAGCGCCAATGGACAGGGTACACGGCGGGTTATTGAAAAACTGTTTTTT.